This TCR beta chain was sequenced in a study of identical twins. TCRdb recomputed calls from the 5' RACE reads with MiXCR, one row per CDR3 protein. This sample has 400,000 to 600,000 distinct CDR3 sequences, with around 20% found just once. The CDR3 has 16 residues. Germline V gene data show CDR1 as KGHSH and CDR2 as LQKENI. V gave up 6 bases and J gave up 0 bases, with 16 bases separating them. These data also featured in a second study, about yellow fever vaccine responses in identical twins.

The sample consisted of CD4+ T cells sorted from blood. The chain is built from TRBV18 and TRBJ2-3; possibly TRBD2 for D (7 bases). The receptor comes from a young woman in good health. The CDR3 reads CASSWTAGQSTDTQYF. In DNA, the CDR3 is TGTGCCAGCTCCTGGACAGCGGGACAAAGCACAGATACGCAGTATTTT.